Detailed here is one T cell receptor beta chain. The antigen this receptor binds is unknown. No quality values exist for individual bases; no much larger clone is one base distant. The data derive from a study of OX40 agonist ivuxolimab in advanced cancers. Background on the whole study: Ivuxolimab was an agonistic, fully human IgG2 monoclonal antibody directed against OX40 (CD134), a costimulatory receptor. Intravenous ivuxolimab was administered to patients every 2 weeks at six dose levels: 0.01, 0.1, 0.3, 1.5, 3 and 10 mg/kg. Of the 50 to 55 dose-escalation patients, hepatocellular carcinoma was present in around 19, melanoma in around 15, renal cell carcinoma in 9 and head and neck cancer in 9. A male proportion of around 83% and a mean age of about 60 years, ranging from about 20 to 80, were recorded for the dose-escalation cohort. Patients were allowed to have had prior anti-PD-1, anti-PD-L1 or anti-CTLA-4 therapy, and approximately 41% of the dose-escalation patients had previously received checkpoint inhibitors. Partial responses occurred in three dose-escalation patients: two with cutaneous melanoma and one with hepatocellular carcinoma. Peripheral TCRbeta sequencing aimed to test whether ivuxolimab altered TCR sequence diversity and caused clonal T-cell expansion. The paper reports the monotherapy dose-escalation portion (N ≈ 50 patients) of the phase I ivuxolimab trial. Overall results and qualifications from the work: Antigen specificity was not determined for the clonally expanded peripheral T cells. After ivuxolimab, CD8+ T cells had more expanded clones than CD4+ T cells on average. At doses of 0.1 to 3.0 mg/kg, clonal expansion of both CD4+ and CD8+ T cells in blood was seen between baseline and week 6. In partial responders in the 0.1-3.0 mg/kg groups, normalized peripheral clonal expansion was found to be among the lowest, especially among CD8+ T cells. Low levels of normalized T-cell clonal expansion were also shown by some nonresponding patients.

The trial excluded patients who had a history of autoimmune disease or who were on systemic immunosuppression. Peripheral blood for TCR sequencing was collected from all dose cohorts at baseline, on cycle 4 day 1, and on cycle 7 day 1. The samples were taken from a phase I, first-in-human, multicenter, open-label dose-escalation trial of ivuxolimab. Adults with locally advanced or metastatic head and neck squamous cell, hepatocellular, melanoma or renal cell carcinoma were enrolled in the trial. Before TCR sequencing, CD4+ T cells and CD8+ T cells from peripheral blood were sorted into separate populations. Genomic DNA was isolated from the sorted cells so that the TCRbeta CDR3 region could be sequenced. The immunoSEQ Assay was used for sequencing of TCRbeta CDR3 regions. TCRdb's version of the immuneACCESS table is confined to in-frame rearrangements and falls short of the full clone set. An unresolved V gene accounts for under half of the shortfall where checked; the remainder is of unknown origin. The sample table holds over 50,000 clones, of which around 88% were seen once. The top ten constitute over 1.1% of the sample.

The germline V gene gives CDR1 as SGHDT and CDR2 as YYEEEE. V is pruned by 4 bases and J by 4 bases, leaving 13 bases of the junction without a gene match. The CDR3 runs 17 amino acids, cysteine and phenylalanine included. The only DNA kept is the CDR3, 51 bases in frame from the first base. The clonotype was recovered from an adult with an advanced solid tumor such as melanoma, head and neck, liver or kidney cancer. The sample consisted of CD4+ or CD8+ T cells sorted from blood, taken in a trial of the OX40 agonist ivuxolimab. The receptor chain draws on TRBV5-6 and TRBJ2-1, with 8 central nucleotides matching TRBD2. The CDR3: CASSKRQAGGVYNEQFF. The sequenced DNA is TGTGCCAGCAGCAAGCGACAGGCCGGGGGGGTTTACAATGAGCAGTTCTTC. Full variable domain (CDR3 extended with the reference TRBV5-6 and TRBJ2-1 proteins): DAGVTQSPTHLIKTRGQQVTLRCSPKSGHDTVSWYQQALGQGPQFIFQYYEEEERQRGNFPDRFSGHQFPNYSSELNVNALLLGDSALYLCASSKRQAGGVYNEQFFGPGTRLTVL.